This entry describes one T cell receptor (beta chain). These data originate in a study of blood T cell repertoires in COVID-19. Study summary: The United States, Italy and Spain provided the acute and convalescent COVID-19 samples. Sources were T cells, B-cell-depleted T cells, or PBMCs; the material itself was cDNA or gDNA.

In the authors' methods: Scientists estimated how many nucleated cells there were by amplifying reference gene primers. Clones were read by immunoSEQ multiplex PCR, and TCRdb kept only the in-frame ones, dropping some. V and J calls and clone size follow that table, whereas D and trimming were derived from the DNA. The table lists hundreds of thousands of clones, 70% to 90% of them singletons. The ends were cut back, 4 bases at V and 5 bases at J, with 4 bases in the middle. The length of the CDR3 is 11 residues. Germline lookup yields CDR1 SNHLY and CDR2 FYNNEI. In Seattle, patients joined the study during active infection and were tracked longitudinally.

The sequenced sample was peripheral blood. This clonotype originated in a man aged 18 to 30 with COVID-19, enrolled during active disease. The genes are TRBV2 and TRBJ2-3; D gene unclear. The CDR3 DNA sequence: TGTGCCAGCAGTGCCAAAGATACGCAGTATTTT. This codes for CASSAKDTQYF.